This T cell receptor beta chain was sequenced for a study of shared clonotypes between healthy human individuals. The table came from immunoSEQ multiplex PCR; TCRdb's copy has only in-frame clones and leaves some out. This sample has over a million clones, with roughly 96% found just once. The V end was cut by 2 bases, the J end by 1 base, with 9 bases between. CDR1 and CDR2 from the germline V gene are MNHNS and SASEGT. There are 15 residues in the CDR3. The clonotype originates from a man aged 25-40 years in good health. Sequencing was carried out using naive CD4+ T cells sorted from blood. Regarding subset: CD45RA+ positively selected. This chain uses TRBV6-1 with TRBJ1-5; D unresolved. The CDR3 reads CASSERIQSNQPQHF. The DNA for the CDR3 is TGTGCCAGCAGTGAACGGATCCAAAGCAATCAGCCCCAGCATTTT.